These T cell receptor beta chains were read from a single sample in a study of T-cell memory formation after mild COVID-19. TCRdb reprocessed the 5' RACE reads via MiXCR and lists one record per CDR3 protein. Here the sample spans under 450,000 distinct CDR3 sequences, 23% being singletons. Input material: PBMCs or a T cell subset sorted from them (not recorded which). The receptors originated from an adult woman who had mild COVID-19 (a few samples of this study predate the infection). Cell type and time point are not known. Each CDR3 is given with its conserved first and last residue. The D gene is left open where the match is weak. The size of a clone is reported for some rows only, either as once, few or many, or as a class for expanded clones.

TRBJ1-2 TRBV5-1 - - TGCGCCAGCAGCTTGGCCGAAGGGGGTGGATCCTATGGCTACACCTTC CASSLAEGGGSYGYTF
TRBJ1-6 TRBV7-2 TRBD1 - TGTGCCAGCAGCAACGACAGGGGGAATTCACCCCTCCACTTT CASSNDRGNSPLHF
TRBJ1-1 TRBV12-3/TRBV12-4 - - TGTGCCAGCTCCCATTTTGGGGGTGAAGCTTTCTTT CASSHFGGEAFF
TRBJ2-1 TRBV6-5 - few TGTGCCAGCAGCCTACACAATGAGCAGTTCTTC CASSLHNEQFF
TRBJ2-2 TRBV4-3 TRBD2 - TGCGCCAGCAGTCGGGGGACTAGCGGCCCACGGGAGCTGTTTTTT CASSRGTSGPRELFF
TRBJ2-5 TRBV7-9 - few TGTGCCAGCAGCCCGGGCCTCAGAGAAGAAGAGACCCAGTACTTC CASSPGLREEETQYF
TRBJ2-5 TRBV12-3/TRBV12-4 TRBD2 - TGTGCCAGCAACGAGGGTAGCGGGGCCCTCCAAGAGACCCAGTACTTC CASNEGSGALQETQYF
TRBJ1-5 TRBV20-1 TRBD1 - TGCAGTGCTAATCCGGGACAGGGACGGCTTCAGCCCCAGCATTTT CSANPGQGRLQPQHF
TRBJ2-1 TRBV4-3 - few TGCGCCAGCAGCCAAGATGGATACCCCACGTTTGAGCAGTTCTTC CASSQDGYPTFEQFF
TRBJ2-3 TRBV7-6 TRBD2 - TGTGCCAGCAGCTTAGGACTAGCGGGTGTCCTGGGCGCGCAGTATTTT CASSLGLAGVLGAQYF
TRBJ2-3 TRBV6-5 TRBD1 - TGTGCCAGCAGCACCGGGACAGTTTATAGCACAGATACGCAGTATTTT CASSTGTVYSTDTQYF
TRBJ2-2 TRBV9 TRBD2 - TGTGCCAGCAGCGTTGGGGGGGTCGGGGAGCTGTTTTTT CASSVGGVGELFF
TRBJ1-3 TRBV9 - - TGTGCCAGCAGCGGAGGAAACACCATATATTTT CASSGGNTIYF
TRBJ2-2 TRBV5-1 - few TGCGCCAGTGACAAGGGTGACGGGGAGCTGTTTTTT CASDKGDGELFF
TRBJ1-5 TRBV6-1 TRBD1 - TGTGCCAGCAGTCCGGGCACCAGGGGGCTCAGGGGCAATCAGCCCCAGCATTTT CASSPGTRGLRGNQPQHF